Below are 2 T cell receptor beta chains sequenced from a single sample in a study of chemoradiotherapy in HPV16-positive cancers. Clones were read by immunoSEQ multiplex PCR, and TCRdb kept only the in-frame ones, dropping some. Of tens of thousands of clones in the sample, over 80% were seen once. The specimen was blood, collected from a patient who underwent chemoradiotherapy. These receptors were taken from a human donor with HPV-associated anogenital cancer.

CDR3 protein: CASRTTSGETQYF. The DNA of the CDR3 is TGTGCCAGCAGAACCACTAGCGGTGAGACCCAGTACTTC. The genes are TRBV7-9 and TRBJ2-5; 8 nucleotides agree with TRBD2. J was trimmed by 5 bases and V by 6 bases; bases with no gene match: 5. This CDR3 comprises 13 residues. CDR1 is SEHNR, CDR2 FQNEAQ, per germline (reference sequence). Full variable domain (remainder filled in from reference TRBV7-9 and TRBJ2-5): DTGVSQNPRHKITKRGQNVTFRCDPISEHNRLYWYRQTLGQGPEFLTYFQNEAQLEKSRLLSDRFSAERPKGSFSTLEIQRTEQGDSAMYLCASRTTSGETQYFGPGTRLLVL.

CDR3 nucleotides: TGTGCCATCAGTGGAATTATAGCGGGGCAGACCTCTAGCACAGATACGCAGTATTTT. This sequence encodes CAISGIIAGQTSSTDTQYF. This chain uses TRBV10-3 with TRBJ2-3; 8 bases agree with TRBD2. Germline CDR1 and CDR2: ENHRY and SYGVKD. This CDR3 comprises 19 residues. With 4 bases clipped from V and 0 bases from J, the junction kept 15 bases outside the gene matches.